These 25 T cell receptor beta chains were all obtained from the same sample, sequenced in a study of technical replicates of blood from a handful of donors. The method was immunoSEQ multiplex PCR; TCRdb's version includes in-frame clones alone and lacks a portion of them. The sample lists about 12,000 clones, 90% to 95% occurring once. Sequenced: PBMCs. Source of these receptors: a human donor in good health.

The chain joins TRBV10-3 to TRBJ1-2; unclear D gene. The germline CDR1 and CDR2 sequences are ENHRY and SYGVKD. This CDR3 region has 16 residues. The V and J ends lost 3 bases and 3 bases respectively, with 17 bases between them. As DNA, the CDR3 is TGTGCCATCAGTGATCTAAAACAGCTCGTTTACTATGGCTACACCTTC. This translates into CAISDLKQLVYYGYTF.

This chain joins TRBV5-4 and TRBJ2-5, with D unclear. CDR3 length: 14 amino acids. CDR1 is SGHNT, CDR2 YYREEE, per germline (reference sequence). Trimming shortened V by 0 bases and J by 5 bases, and 11 bases separated the two germline ends. CDR3 nucleotides: TGTGCCAGCAGCTTGGGGCCCGTCGGGGAGACCCAGTACTTC. Protein sequence: CASSLGPVGETQYF.

This chain uses TRBV7-3 with TRBJ2-7, with 9 bases identical to TRBD2. V gave up 5 bases and J gave up 6 bases; unmatched junction bases: 11. CDR1 is SGHTA, CDR2 FQGTGA, per germline. This CDR3 is built from 15 residues. CDR3 in DNA: TGTGCCAGCAGCCCCGGCGTAGCGGGAGTCGGCGAGCAGTACTTC. Amino acid sequence: CASSPGVAGVGEQYF.

This sequence joins TRBV2 and TRBJ1-1, with TRBD1 matching 8 bases. Germline CDR1 and CDR2: SNHLY and FYNNEI. The CDR3 has 12 amino acids. V dropped 11 bases and J dropped 10; count of bases not matched to a gene: 12. This chain's CDR3 is CAVEGQGVVAFF. The DNA for the CDR3 is TGTGCCGTGGAAGGACAGGGCGTGGTAGCTTTCTTT.

This chain uses TRBV10-1 with TRBJ2-5; 7 bases are a match to TRBD1. This CDR3 comprises 14 residues. Unmatched junction bases numbered 0, after V lost 0 bases and J lost 2 bases. Germline V gene lookup returns CDR1 WNHNN and CDR2 SYGVQD (reference sequence). The CDR3 region is CASSESGQQETQYF. The CDR3, as DNA: TGCGCCAGCAGTGAGTCGGGACAGCAAGAGACCCAGTACTTC.

The chain carries TRBV6-5 and TRBJ1-5, with a possible D match to TRBD1 (6 bases). The CDR3 is 15 residues long. Germline V gene lookup returns CDR1 MNHEY and CDR2 SVGAGI. The V gene lost 6 bases and the J gene lost 0 bases, with 12 bases spanning the gap. The CDR3 is CASRKHRDSNQPQHF. The CDR3 nucleotides are TGTGCCAGCAGAAAACACAGGGATAGCAATCAGCCCCAGCATTTT.

The chain joins TRBV5-1 to TRBJ2-3, with TRBD2 matching over 7 bases. This CDR3 comprises 15 residues. Per the germline V gene, CDR1 is SGHRS and CDR2 is YFSETQ. The V and J ends lost 0 bases and 5 bases, in that order; junction bases with no gene match: 6. The chain's CDR3 is CASSLEAGVGDTQYF. The CDR3 DNA reads TGCGCCAGCAGCTTGGAGGCGGGAGTGGGAGATACGCAGTATTTT. The complete variable domain, with remaining parts taken from reference TRBV5-1 and TRBJ2-3, reads KAGVTQTPRYLIKTRGQQVTLSCSPISGHRSVSWYQQTPGQGLQFLFEYFSETQRNKGNFPGRFSGRQFSNSRSEMNVSTLELGDSALYLCASSLEAGVGDTQYFGPGTRLTVL.

In this sample, this clone turned up once. The gene calls are TRBV30 and TRBJ1-4; D gene unclear. V was shortened by 2 bases and J by 8 bases, with 18 bases between the two germline ends. Germline values: CDR1 GTSNPN, CDR2 SVGIG (reference sequence). CDR3 size: 15 residues. CDR3 amino acids: CAWSRTGVIGEKLFF. The CDR3 DNA follows: TGTGCCTGGAGTAGAACCGGGGTGATAGGGGAAAAACTGTTTTTT.

The rearrangement joins TRBV29-1 to TRBJ2-1; 7 nucleotides agree with TRBD2. Germline loops: CDR1 SQVTM, CDR2 ANQGSEA. Trimming took 6 bases from V and 4 from J; bases not matched to a gene: 9. The CDR3 has 14 amino acids. The CDR3 DNA reads TGCAGCGTCCACCGGGACGGGGGGTACAATGAGCAGTTCTTC. Amino acids: CSVHRDGGYNEQFF.

The chain carries TRBV5-6 and TRBJ1-1, with TRBD1 identical over 10 bases. After removal of 3 bases from V and 4 bases from J, the junction contained 0 bases not matched to a gene. This CDR3 spans 13 amino acids. Per germline, CDR1 SGHDT and CDR2 YYEEEE. CDR3 amino acids: CASSWTGGTEAFF. The CDR3 region has the DNA TGTGCCAGCAGCTGGACAGGGGGCACTGAAGCTTTCTTT.

The rearrangement uses TRBV5-6 and TRBJ2-3; 7 nucleotides line up with TRBD1. V was clipped by 4 bases and J by 4 bases; unmatched bases: 3. Germline CDR1 and CDR2: SGHDT and YYEEEE. This CDR3 has 13 amino acids. CDR3 amino acids: CASSQDRPDTQYF. The CDR3 DNA follows: TGTGCCAGCAGCCAGGACAGGCCAGATACGCAGTATTTT.

This clone was found once. The chain recombines TRBV9 with TRBJ2-3; a possible D gene is TRBD2 (8 bases). Germline assignment: CDR1 SGDLS and CDR2 YYNGEE. The CDR3 has 20 residues. Trimming took 1 base from V and 2 from J, leaving 26 bases between them. The CDR3 DNA reads TGTGCCAGCAGCGTAATAAGGGGGCGAGTAATAGCGGGAATCACAGATACGCAGTATTTT. Its translation: CASSVIRGRVIAGITDTQYF. Complete variable domain (other parts from reference TRBV9 and TRBJ2-3): DSGVTQTPKHLITATGQRVTLRCSPRSGDLSVYWYQQSLDQGLQFLIQYYNGEERAKGNILERFSAQQFPDLHSELNLSSLELGDSALYFCASSVIRGRVIAGITDTQYFGPGTRLTVL.

This clone appeared once. This chain uses TRBV29-1 with TRBJ2-3; TRBD1 matches at 7 bases. The CDR3 is made up of 17 amino acids. CDR1 SQVTM and CDR2 ANQGSEA come from the germline V gene. Germline trimming cut 3 bases from V and 2 bases from J; bases unmatched to any gene: 14. The CDR3 protein is CSVDGGGNRGHTDTQYF. The DNA for the CDR3 is TGCAGCGTTGACGGTGGTGGTAACAGGGGTCACACAGATACGCAGTATTTT.

CDR3 sequence (DNA): TGTGCCAGCAGTGCGACTAGTCGCCAAGAGACCCAGTACTTC. Amino acid sequence: CASSATSRQETQYF. This chain connects TRBV27 to TRBJ2-5; tentative D call: TRBD2 (6 bases). V was clipped by 5 bases and J by 1 base, with 11 bases between them. CDR1 MNHEY and CDR2 SMNVEV come from the germline V gene (reference sequence). This CDR3 region has 14 residues.

The chain has TRBV2 and TRBJ2-2; unclear D gene. Germline V CDR1 and CDR2: SNHLY, FYNNEI. Trimming shortened V by 5 bases and J by 3 bases, and 7 bases separated the two germline ends. The CDR3 runs 13 residues. CDR3 in amino acids: CASSPTDTGELFF. Written as DNA, the CDR3 is TGTGCCAGCAGTCCCACAGACACCGGGGAGCTGTTTTTT.

This chain connects TRBV2 to TRBJ2-1, with a possible D match to TRBD2 (6 bases). Germline assignment: CDR1 SNHLY and CDR2 FYNNEI. CDR3 length: 13 residues. Trimming cost V 6 bases and J 16 bases, with 22 bases left between them. DNA for the CDR3: TGTGCCAGCAGAGTGGAGGAGGGCCCCCTGGATTTCTTC. This codes for CASRVEEGPLDFF.

In its sample, this clone was seen once. The chain employs TRBV19 and TRBJ2-7; D might be TRBD1 (6 bases). With 5 bases removed from V and 1 base from J, the gap between germline ends came to 9 bases. CDR1 is LNHDA, CDR2 SQIVND, per germline (reference sequence). The CDR3 is 13 residues long. The CDR3 sequence is CASSRQESYEQYF. The CDR3 DNA sequence: TGTGCCAGTAGTCGACAGGAATCCTACGAGCAGTACTTC. Drawing the rest from reference TRBV19 and TRBJ2-7, the complete variable domain is DGGITQSPKYLFRKEGQNVTLSCEQNLNHDAMYWYRQDPGQGLRLIYYSQIVNDFQKGDIAEGYSVSREKKESFPLTVTSAQKNPTAFYLCASSRQESYEQYFGPGTRLTVT.

The chain couples TRBV27 to TRBJ2-2, with 7 bases matching TRBD1. V lost 7 bases and J lost 4; bases outside the gene matches: 3. CDR1 is MNHEY, CDR2 SMNVEV, per germline (reference sequence). This CDR3 spans 13 amino acids. The CDR3 DNA reads as TGTGCCAGCAATAAGGGGGCCACCGGGGAGCTGTTTTTT. Amino acid sequence: CASNKGATGELFF.

In its sample, this clone was seen once. The V call is TRBV27, the J call TRBJ2-2; D is perhaps TRBD1 (7 bases). The CDR3 loop spans 14 amino acids. With 5 bases removed from V and 4 bases from J, the gap between germline ends came to 11 bases. Germline CDR1 is MNHEY and CDR2 is SMNVEV (reference sequence). Written as DNA, the CDR3 is TGTGCCAGCAGTGCGGGACAGACCACCGGGGAGCTGTTTTTT. This codes for CASSAGQTTGELFF.

V and J are TRBV5-1 and TRBJ2-5; TRBD1 aligns across 7 bases. CDR3 length equals 14 residues. Germline values: CDR1 SGHRS, CDR2 YFSETQ. V was pared by 7 bases and J by 7 bases, with 13 bases of the junction left unmatched. The CDR3 loop reads CASRPWGTAGTQYF. CDR3 DNA: TGCGCCAGCCGTCCTTGGGGGACAGCTGGGACCCAGTACTTC.

The genes are TRBV7-2 and TRBJ2-5; D is unclear. V shed 2 bases and J shed 2 bases, with 12 bases lying between them. Germline CDR1 reads SGHTA; CDR2 reads FQGNSA. The CDR3 loop spans 15 amino acids. In nucleotides, the CDR3 is TGTGCCAGCAGCTTACGGTGGGCAGCTCAAGAGACCCAGTACTTC. Protein sequence: CASSLRWAAQETQYF.

The chain combines TRBV5-6 with TRBJ2-7; maybe TRBD1 (6 bases). The V gene's germline CDR1 is SGHDT and CDR2 YYEEEE. CDR3 length equals 14 residues. The V end lost 4 bases, the J end lost 0 bases, and 11 bases lay between the germline ends. The CDR3 spells CASSHGQPSYEQYF. The CDR3 DNA is TGTGCCAGCAGCCACGGACAGCCCTCCTACGAGCAGTACTTC.

This chain joins TRBV2 and TRBJ2-5; the match to TRBD1 covers 7 bases. The CDR3 is 13 amino acids. CDR1 and CDR2 from the germline V gene are SNHLY and FYNNEI. Trimming at V came to 6 bases and at J to 5 bases, leaving 6 bases not matched to a gene. The CDR3 reads CASSGTAEETQYF. The CDR3 bases are TGTGCCAGCAGCGGGACAGCGGAGGAGACCCAGTACTTC.

The V call is TRBV2, the J call TRBJ1-5; 8 nucleotides line up with TRBD1. This CDR3 spans 14 amino acids. Germline loops: CDR1 SNHLY, CDR2 FYNNEI. Trimming at V came to 6 bases and at J to 3 bases, leaving 4 bases not matched to a gene. CDR3 DNA sequence: TGTGCCAGCAGATCGACAGGGGCCAATCAGCCCCAGCATTTT. Its translation: CASRSTGANQPQHF.

The V call is TRBV11-3, the J call TRBJ1-1; 7 positions match TRBD1. With V trimmed by 5 bases and J by 7 bases, 4 bases remained unmatched. The germline CDR1 and CDR2 sequences are SGHNT and YENEEA. The CDR3 contains 12 residues. The CDR3: CASSPAGGEAFF. In nucleotides, the CDR3 is TGTGCCAGCAGCCCGGCAGGGGGTGAAGCTTTCTTT.